Below, 21 T cell receptor beta chains from the same sample are listed, as sequenced in a study of Ad26.COV2.S vaccination and SARS-CoV-2 variants. Data came from immunoSEQ multiplex PCR; TCRdb stores just in-frame clones and leaves some out. The repertoire holds a few hundred thousand clones, 85% to 90% seen once, with 4.5% to 5.5% in the top ten. The treatment denotes: roughly 19 received Ad26.COV2.S at low or high dose, single or two shots; five or six received placebo; per-sample allocation not given. Specimens were obtained on day 63 following the first vaccine or placebo injection. The sequencing used peripheral blood, collected in a trial of Ad26.COV2.S vaccine versus placebo. Receptors were obtained from a person between 18 and 59 years old who received the Ad26.COV2.S COVID-19 vaccine or a placebo.

This chain uses TRBV2 with TRBJ2-3; D gene uncertain. The CDR3 is 15 amino acids. Deletions cut 3 bases from V and 2 bases from J, with 12 bases between. Germline loops: CDR1 SNHLY, CDR2 FYNNEI. The CDR3 loop reads CASSEYSTPTDTQYF. The CDR3 nucleotides read TGTGCCAGCAGTGAGTACTCAACACCCACAGATACGCAGTATTTT.

The chain employs TRBV5-6 and TRBJ2-5; TRBD2 might be the D (5 bases). Germline V gene data show CDR1 as SGHDT and CDR2 as YYEEEE. Deletions cut 4 bases from V and 5 bases from J, with 12 bases between. This CDR3 is built from 13 residues. CDR3: CASSPTRGETQYF. The CDR3 DNA follows: TGTGCCAGCAGCCCCACTAGAGGGGAGACCCAGTACTTC.

The chain recombines TRBV5-1 with TRBJ1-1; tentatively, D is TRBD1 (5 bases). Trimming took 0 bases from V and 0 from J, leaving 12 bases between them. CDR1 is SGHRS and CDR2 is YFSETQ in the germline V gene. The CDR3 covers 16 residues. This chain's CDR3 is CASSLEWGQVNTEAFF. CDR3 nucleotides: TGCGCCAGCAGCTTGGAGTGGGGCCAGGTGAACACTGAAGCTTTCTTT.

This clone has a single count. The CDR3 region is CASSVEGVGELFF. CDR3 DNA: TGTGCCAGCAGCGTTGAGGGGGTCGGGGAGCTGTTTTTT. The chain links TRBV9 to TRBJ2-2; the D gene is possibly TRBD1 (6 bases). Trimming took 2 bases from V and 7 from J, leaving 9 bases between them. The germline gives CDR1 SGDLS, CDR2 YYNGEE. The length of the CDR3 is 13 residues.

V and J are TRBV19 and TRBJ1-6; the match to TRBD1 covers 9 bases. The CDR3 consists of 15 residues. The J segment lost 9 bases and the V segment lost 3 bases, leaving 6 bases of the junction unmatched. CDR1 LNHDA and CDR2 SQIVND come from the germline V gene (reference sequence). The CDR3 region is CASSMTGGLSSPLHF. The CDR3 DNA is TGTGCCAGTAGTATGACAGGGGGACTGAGTTCACCCCTCCACTTT.

The rearrangement joins TRBV28 to TRBJ1-1; possible D gene TRBD1, 6 bases. Trimming shortened V by 9 bases and J by 5 bases, and 10 bases separated the two germline ends. The CDR3 extends over 11 amino acids. The V gene's germline CDR1 is MDHEN and CDR2 SYDVKM. This CDR3 reads CASRTETEAFF. In DNA form, the CDR3 reads TGTGCCAGTAGGACAGAAACTGAAGCTTTCTTT.

This chain uses TRBV7-9 with TRBJ2-7; 9 nucleotides match TRBD1. The CDR3 covers 13 residues. Germline loops: CDR1 SEHNR, CDR2 FQNEAQ (reference sequence). V gave up 6 bases and J gave up 2 bases; unmatched junction bases: 2. The CDR3 DNA reads as TGTGCCAGCAGGGACAGGGGAGCCTACGAGCAGTACTTC. Amino acids: CASRDRGAYEQYF.

The V call is TRBV7-2, the J call TRBJ1-2; D not resolved. The CDR3 spans 14 residues. With 5 bases removed from V and 2 bases from J, the gap between germline ends came to 12 bases. Germline CDR1 SGHTA, CDR2 FQGNSA. CDR3 amino acids: CASSPYQWNYGYTF. CDR3 DNA sequence: TGTGCCAGCAGCCCTTATCAGTGGAACTATGGCTACACCTTC.

The chain couples TRBV11-2 to TRBJ2-7, with 8 bases that match TRBD2. The CDR3 covers 17 residues. CDR1 and CDR2 (germline): SGHAT, FQNNGV. J was trimmed by 5 bases and V by 1 base; bases with no gene match: 13. CDR3 loop: CASSLVNEIAGLDEQYF. In nucleotides, the CDR3 is TGTGCCAGCAGCTTAGTAAATGAGATAGCGGGGTTAGACGAGCAGTACTTC. The full variable domain, completed using reference TRBV11-2 and TRBJ2-7, is EAGVAQSPRYKIIEKRQSVAFWCNPISGHATLYWYQQILGQGPKLLIQFQNNGVVDDSQLPKDRFSAERLKGVDSTLKIQPAKLEDSAVYLCASSLVNEIAGLDEQYFGPGTRLTVT.

This chain links TRBV5-8 with TRBJ1-1; D is unresolved. V was shortened by 0 bases and J by 1 base, with 10 bases between the two germline ends. The CDR3 loop spans 15 amino acids. Germline CDR1 SGHTS, CDR2 YDEGEE. In DNA, the CDR3 is TGTGCCAGCAGCTTGGTAGACTCCTGGAACACTGAAGCTTTCTTT. As protein: CASSLVDSWNTEAFF.

This chain joins TRBV24-1 and TRBJ2-3; TRBD1 or TRBD2 may be the D gene (5 bases each). CDR3 length: 13 amino acids. V lost 5 bases, J lost 2 bases, and 7 bases lay in between. Germline CDR1 reads KGHDR; CDR2 reads SFDVKD. This CDR3 is CATSGDATDTQYF. CDR3 coding DNA: TGTGCCACCAGTGGGGACGCCACAGATACGCAGTATTTT.

This clone was seen repeatedly, ten times or more. The genes are TRBV6-5 and TRBJ1-6; D is ambiguous. Germline values: CDR1 MNHEY, CDR2 SVGAGI. The CDR3 has 15 amino acids. Trimming took off 2 bases at V and 7 bases at J, with 12 bases between the two ends. CDR3 protein: CASSYTRPINSPLHF. CDR3 nucleotide sequence: TGTGCCAGCAGTTACACCCGACCGATAAATTCACCCCTCCACTTT.

As DNA, the CDR3 is TGTGCCAGCAGCGTAGATCTAGCGGGGGGAAGCACAGATACGCAGTATTTT. Its translation is CASSVDLAGGSTDTQYF. V is TRBV9 and J is TRBJ2-3; 11 bases align to TRBD2. The CDR3 runs to 17 residues. Germline assignment: CDR1 SGDLS and CDR2 YYNGEE. V was clipped by 0 bases and J by 0 bases; unmatched bases: 3.

The chain is built from TRBV3-1 (or the pseudogene TRBV3-2) and TRBJ2-2; no clear D gene. Trimming took 2 bases from V and 8 from J, leaving 15 bases between them. The V gene's germline CDR1 is LGHDT and CDR2 YNNKEL (reference sequence). The CDR3 loop spans 15 amino acids. CDR3 protein: CASSQNYQRSGELFF. In DNA, the CDR3 is TGTGCCAGCAGCCAAAACTATCAAAGGTCGGGGGAGCTGTTTTTT.

V gene TRBV9 combines with J gene TRBJ1-2, with a tentative D call TRBD1 (6 bases). The germline V gene has CDR1 SGDLS and CDR2 YYNGEE. V was cut by 4 bases and J by 7 bases, with 17 bases left in between. This CDR3 is 14 amino acids long. DNA of the CDR3: TGTGCCAGCAGCCCCCGGGGGGCCCCGGGTGGCTACACCTTC. The encoded protein is CASSPRGAPGGYTF.

The CDR3 sequence is CAISETFFVGGPTDTQYF. The CDR3 nucleotides read TGTGCCATCAGTGAGACCTTTTTCGTGGGAGGGCCAACAGATACGCAGTATTTT. The rearrangement links TRBV10-3 to TRBJ2-3, with 7 nucleotides matching TRBD2. J was trimmed by 3 bases and V by 2 bases; bases with no gene match: 14. Germline-derived CDR1 and CDR2 are ENHRY and SYGVKD. The CDR3 spans 18 residues.

The genes are TRBV6-6 and TRBJ2-7; 8 bases are shared with TRBD1. This CDR3 is built from 15 residues. Germline lookup yields CDR1 MNHNY and CDR2 SVGAGI (reference sequence). The trim removed 8 bases at V and 5 bases at J, leaving 14 bases unmatched. CDR3 sequence reads: CASSGQWTGRDEQYV. In DNA form, the CDR3 reads TGTGCCAGCTCCGGGCAGTGGACAGGGCGTGACGAGCAGTACGTC.

The chain couples TRBV30 to TRBJ2-7; 8 bases are shared with TRBD1. The CDR3 consists of 14 residues. Germline V gives CDR1 GTSNPN, CDR2 SVGIG (reference sequence). The ends lost 0 bases at V and 3 bases at J; junction bases unmatched: 4. CDR3 nucleotide sequence: TGTGCCTGGAGTGTAGGGACAGGAGGCTACGAGCAGTACGTC. Translating it yields CAWSVGTGGYEQYV.

On this clone itself: Distinct nucleotide sequences in the sample also encode this CDR3. The rearrangement joins TRBV7-3 to TRBJ2-3; no definite D call. The V end was cut by 2 bases, the J end by 4 bases, with 4 bases between. Germline CDR1 and CDR2: SGHTA and FQGTGA. The CDR3 runs to 12 residues. In DNA form, the CDR3 reads TGTGCCAGCAGCTTAGGTGCAGATACGCAGTATTTT. This encodes CASSLGADTQYF.

This CDR3 reads CASSSNTDQPQHF. CDR3 DNA sequence: TGTGCCAGCAGTTCGAACACAGATCAGCCCCAGCATTTT. The V and J genes are TRBV6-5 and TRBJ1-5; no clear D gene. The V and J ends lost 4 bases and 5 bases respectively, with 9 bases between them. This CDR3 region has 13 residues. Germline V gives CDR1 MNHEY, CDR2 SVGAGI.

The genes are TRBV4-3 and TRBJ2-3; D call uncertain. The CDR3 is made up of 15 amino acids. Germline CDR1 and CDR2: LGHNA and YSLEER. Trimming pared 0 bases from V and 2 bases from J, leaving 9 bases between. As DNA, the CDR3 is TGCGCCAGCAGCCAAGATGGTGCTTTCACAGATACGCAGTATTTT. Encoded protein: CASSQDGAFTDTQYF.